This T cell receptor (beta chain) originates from a study of cytomegalovirus exposure and HLA in healthy donors. The donors were members of the validation cohort comprising over 90 subjects, separate from the roughly 690-subject first cohort. This clone came up many times. Its antigen is as yet unknown. Study-wide results and limits: Reports indicated that the classifier achieved high specificity and sensitivity in diagnosing cytomegalovirus status. Associated with cytomegalovirus, according to the listing, were some 180 TCR beta chains. The tendency of first-cohort TCR clusters to co-occur in the 110 or so validation repertoires emerged from a later analysis.

Clones were sequenced by immunoSEQ multiplex PCR, and TCRdb holds only the in-frame ones, with some missing. The sample consists of about 150,000 clones, about 86% of them appearing once. Trimming pared 8 bases from V and 1 base from J, leaving 15 bases between. This CDR3 is built from 15 residues. Germline CDR1 is KGHSH and CDR2 is LQKENI. This chain joins TRBV18 and TRBJ1-5; a weak D match, TRBD1 (5 bases). The sequence was obtained from a human donor in good health. The sequenced sample consisted of PBMCs. The CDR3 bases are TGTGCCAGCAGACCAGGGATTGACAGCAATCAGCCCCAGCATTTT. This translates into CASRPGIDSNQPQHF. Full variable domain (remainder filled in from reference TRBV18 and TRBJ1-5): NAGVMQNPRHLVRRRGQEARLRCSPMKGHSHVYWYRQLPEEGLKFMVYLQKENIIDESGMPKERFSAEFPKEGPSILRIQQVVRGDSAAYFCASRPGIDSNQPQHFGDGTRLSIL.